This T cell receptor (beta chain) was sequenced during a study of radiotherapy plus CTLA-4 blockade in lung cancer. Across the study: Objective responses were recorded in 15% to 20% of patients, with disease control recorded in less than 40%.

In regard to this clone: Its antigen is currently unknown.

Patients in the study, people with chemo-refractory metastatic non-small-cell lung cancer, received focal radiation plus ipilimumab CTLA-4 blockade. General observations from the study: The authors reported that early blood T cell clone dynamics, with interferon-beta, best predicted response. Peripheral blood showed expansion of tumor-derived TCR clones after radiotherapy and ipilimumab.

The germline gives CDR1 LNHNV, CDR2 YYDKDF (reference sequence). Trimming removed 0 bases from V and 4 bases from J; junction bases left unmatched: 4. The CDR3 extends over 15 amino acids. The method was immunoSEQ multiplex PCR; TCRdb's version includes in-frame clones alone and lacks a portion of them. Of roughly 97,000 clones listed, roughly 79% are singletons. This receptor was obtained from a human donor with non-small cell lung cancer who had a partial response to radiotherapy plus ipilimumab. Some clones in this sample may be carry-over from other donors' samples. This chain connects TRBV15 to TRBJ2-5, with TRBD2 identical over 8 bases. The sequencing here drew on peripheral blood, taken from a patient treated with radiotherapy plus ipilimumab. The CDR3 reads CATSRESLAGETQYF. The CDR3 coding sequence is TGTGCCACCAGCAGAGAATCGCTAGCGGGAGAGACCCAGTACTTC.